The 10 T cell receptor beta chains given below trace back to one sample, sequenced in a study of cytomegalovirus exposure and HLA in healthy donors. The PCR ran on 60 Vbeta and 13 Jbeta primers. Method: immunoSEQ multiplex PCR; TCRdb's copy keeps in-frame clones and lacks some. The sample holds around 190,000 clones, approximately 80% seen once. The sample taken for sequencing was PBMCs. Receptors originate from a woman aged 30 to 39 in good health and CMV-seronegative.

The gene calls are TRBV6-1 and TRBJ2-7; D unclear. The germline gives CDR1 MNHNS, CDR2 SASEGT. The ends were cut back, 2 bases at V and 0 bases at J, with 5 bases in the middle. The CDR3 runs 13 residues. CDR3 nucleotides: TGTGCCAGCAGTGAATGGCCCTCCTACGAGCAGTACTTC. It yields the protein CASSEWPSYEQYF.

The chain combines TRBV20-1 with TRBJ2-5; D is ambiguous. Per germline, CDR1 DFQATT and CDR2 SNEGSKA (reference sequence). The V end was cut by 4 bases, the J end by 4 bases, with 7 bases between. This CDR3 is built from 11 residues. The CDR3 sequence is CSANRLETQYF. CDR3 sequence (DNA): TGCAGTGCTAATCGTTTAGAGACCCAGTACTTC.

This clone was observed a handful of times. The chain uses TRBV14 and TRBJ1-1, with 7 bases aligning to TRBD1. The CDR3 is 15 amino acids. Trimming at V came to 3 bases and at J to 6 bases, leaving 10 bases not matched to a gene. CDR1 SGHDN and CDR2 FVKESK come from the germline V gene. The CDR3 sequence: CASSQLHEGASEAFF. In nucleotides, the CDR3 is TGTGCCAGCAGCCAGTTGCATGAGGGGGCCTCTGAAGCTTTCTTT.

The chain employs TRBV4-1 and TRBJ1-1; 9 bases fit TRBD1. Germline CDR1 is MGHRA and CDR2 is YSYEKL. V lost 5 bases and J lost 7; bases outside the gene matches: 8. The CDR3 is made up of 14 amino acids. The CDR3 nucleotides are TGCGCCAGCAGCGGCCGGGACAGGGCCCTTGAAGCTTTCTTT. This encodes CASSGRDRALEAFF.

This sequence joins TRBV28 and TRBJ2-5; D perhaps matches TRBD1 (5 bases). The CDR3 totals 15 residues. Germline assignment: CDR1 MDHEN and CDR2 SYDVKM. Trimming removed 1 base at V and 2 bases at J, with 11 bases between. The CDR3: CASSLLTTAQETQYF. In nucleotides, the CDR3 is TGTGCCAGCAGTTTATTGACGACAGCTCAAGAGACCCAGTACTTC.

This rearrangement joins TRBV19 to TRBJ2-3; D might be TRBD2 (5 bases). The V end was cut by 9 bases, the J end by 6 bases, with 19 bases between. Germline V gene sequence: CDR1 LNHDA, CDR2 SQIVND (reference sequence). The CDR3 runs 14 residues. CDR3 sequence: CASPGRHPRDTQYF. The CDR3, as DNA: TGTGCCAGCCCTGGGAGACACCCTCGGGATACGCAGTATTTT.

The chain combines TRBV15 with TRBJ1-6; D gene unclear. Germline CDR1 reads LNHNV; CDR2 reads YYDKDF (reference sequence). V was cut by 3 bases and J by 3 bases, with 6 bases left in between. The CDR3 is 14 residues long. The CDR3 here is CATSSEGYNSPLHF. DNA for the CDR3: TGTGCCACCAGCAGCGAGGGCTATAATTCACCCCTCCACTTT.

The chain carries TRBV5-1 and TRBJ2-7, with D tentatively TRBD2 (5 bases). Germline V gene lookup returns CDR1 SGHRS and CDR2 YFSETQ. This CDR3 region has 16 residues. Trimming took off 4 bases at V and 2 bases at J, with 19 bases between the two ends. The CDR3 protein is CASSRGDLRATYEQYF. The CDR3 DNA is TGCGCCAGCAGCCGGGGAGACTTGAGGGCGACCTACGAGCAGTACTTC.

The chain couples TRBV7-2 to TRBJ2-1, with 7 bases matching TRBD2. Germline assignment: CDR1 SGHTA and CDR2 FQGNSA. Germline trimming cut 5 bases from V and 6 bases from J; bases unmatched to any gene: 7. The CDR3 has 14 residues. The CDR3 here is CASSPRLASNEQFF. DNA of the CDR3: TGTGCCAGCAGCCCAAGACTAGCTTCCAATGAGCAGTTCTTC. Complete variable domain (other parts from reference TRBV7-2 and TRBJ2-1): GAGVSQSPSNKVTEKGKDVELRCDPISGHTALYWYRQSLGQGLEFLIYFQGNSAPDKSGLPSDRFSAERTGGSVSTLTIQRTQQEDSAVYLCASSPRLASNEQFFGPGTRLTVL.

The chain is built from TRBV4-1 and TRBJ2-7, with TRBD1 as a possible D gene (5 bases). Germline assignment: CDR1 MGHRA and CDR2 YSYEKL. V lost 1 base and J 4 bases, leaving 14 bases between the germline ends. The CDR3 is 15 residues long. Written as DNA, the CDR3 is TGCGCCAGCAGCCAAGTTCAGACAGAGGCATACGAGCAGTACTTC. Its protein is CASSQVQTEAYEQYF.